This is a list of T cell receptor beta chains from one sample in a study of blood T cell repertoires in COVID-19. TCRdb's table, derived via immunoSEQ multiplex PCR, lists solely in-frame clones and lacks some. The sample includes 100,000 to 150,000 clones, 70% to 90% seen only once; the top ten take more than 0.9%. Sequenced: peripheral blood. The receptor source for this set is a woman aged 80 or over with acute or convalescent COVID-19. CDR3s include the opening cysteine and the closing phenylalanine or tryptophan. A D gene is named only where the DNA matches it firmly. For some rows the clone size is stated as once, few or many, or as a class when expanded; others skip it.

D: NA; length: 14; V: TRBV27; size: once; J: TRBJ1-2; DNA: TGTGCCAGCAGTTTATTGGGCAGGGATTATGGCTACACCTTC; CDR3: CASSLLGRDYGYTF
D: TRBD1; length: 12; V: TRBV10-3; size: NA; J: TRBJ1-2; DNA: TGTGCCATCAGTGGGACAGGGGAGGGCTACACCTTC; CDR3: CAISGTGEGYTF
D: TRBD1; length: 14; V: TRBV7-2; size: NA; J: TRBJ1-5; DNA: TGTGCCAGCAGCGTTGACAGGGGAAATCAGCCCCAGCATTTT; CDR3: CASSVDRGNQPQHF
D: TRBD1; length: 14; V: TRBV19; size: NA; J: TRBJ2-7; DNA: TGTGCCAGTAGTGCGGGGACAGGGTCCTCCGAGCAGTACTTC; CDR3: CASSAGTGSSEQYF
D: NA; length: 12; V: TRBV6-2/TRBV6-3; size: once; J: TRBJ2-7; DNA: TGTGCCAGCAGCCCTCAGGGGCGCGAGCAGTACTTC; CDR3: CASSPQGREQYF
D: TRBD2; length: 16; V: TRBV5-1; size: once; J: TRBJ2-3; DNA: TGCGCCAGCAGCTTGGAACTAGCGGCTAGCACAGATACGCAGTATTTT; CDR3: CASSLELAASTDTQYF
D: TRBD1; length: 15; V: TRBV3-1/TRBV3-2; size: once; J: TRBJ2-7; DNA: TGTGCCAGCAGCCAAGATATGGGACAGGGGACCGAGCAGTACTTC; CDR3: CASSQDMGQGTEQYF
D: NA; length: 13; V: TRBV29-1; size: NA; J: TRBJ1-2; DNA: TGCAGCGTCTCGGCAGGGATTAACTATGGCTACACCTTC; CDR3: CSVSAGINYGYTF
D: NA; length: 13; V: TRBV5-6; size: NA; J: TRBJ2-2; DNA: TGTGCCAGCAGCTTGTCCGTTCCCGGGGAGCTGTTTTTT; CDR3: CASSLSVPGELFF
D: TRBD2; length: 16; V: TRBV7-9; size: NA; J: TRBJ2-2; DNA: TGTGCCAGCAGCTTGTGGCGGGAGCGGGGCACCGGGGAGCTGTTTTTT; CDR3: CASSLWRERGTGELFF
D: NA; length: 14; V: TRBV19; size: few; J: TRBJ1-6; DNA: TGTGCCAGTAGTGCCGTCCTACGGAATTCACCCCTCCACTTT; CDR3: CASSAVLRNSPLHF
D: TRBD1; length: 15; V: TRBV3-1/TRBV3-2; size: NA; J: TRBJ2-3; DNA: TGTGCCAGCAGCCGCGGACAGGGGGCAGGAGATACGCAGTATTTT; CDR3: CASSRGQGAGDTQYF
D: TRBD1; length: 16; V: TRBV4-1; size: NA; J: TRBJ1-2; DNA: TGCGCCAGCAGCCAAAGGACAGGGGACGTTCTATATGGCTACACCTTC; CDR3: CASSQRTGDVLYGYTF
D: NA; length: 14; V: TRBV3-1/TRBV3-2; size: NA; J: TRBJ1-5; DNA: TGTGCCAGCGCCCCGGGACACCTAAATCAGCCCCAGCATTTT; CDR3: CASAPGHLNQPQHF
D: NA; length: 13; V: TRBV5-6; size: NA; J: TRBJ1-2; DNA: TGTGCCAGCAGCTTGGGCCGGGAATATGGCTACACCTTC; CDR3: CASSLGREYGYTF
D: NA; length: 14; V: TRBV15; size: NA; J: TRBJ2-2; DNA: TGTGCCACCAGCAGAGATCGGCAGGCCGGGGAGCTGTTTTTT; CDR3: CATSRDRQAGELFF
D: TRBD1; length: 13; V: TRBV19; size: NA; J: TRBJ1-2; DNA: TGTGCCAGTAGTACCCCGCAGGGGGCTGGCTACACCTTC; CDR3: CASSTPQGAGYTF
D: TRBD1; length: 14; V: TRBV9; size: NA; J: TRBJ2-3; DNA: TGTGCCAGCAGCCTCGGACAGGAAACAGATACGCAGTATTTT; CDR3: CASSLGQETDTQYF